The 26 T cell receptor beta chains presented below share a single source sample, sequenced in a study of early T cells in non-severe SARS-CoV-2 infection. MiXCR, applied by TCRdb to the 5' RACE reads, yields one record per CDR3 protein. The sample records more than 35,000 distinct CDR3 sequences, 11% being singletons. Sequenced input: whole blood. All receptors come from an adult who was a healthcare worker with PCR-confirmed SARS-CoV-2 infection or an uninfected control (not recorded which).

This clonotype was recorded at least ten times. The chain uses TRBV12-3 or TRBV12-4 and TRBJ2-6, with D possibly TRBD1 on 6 matching bases. V lost 5 bases and J 2 bases, leaving 10 bases between the germline ends. The CDR3 is made up of 15 amino acids. The CDR3 sequence is CASSTRTAGANVLTF. In nucleotides, the CDR3 is TGTGCCAGCAGTACCCGGACAGCTGGGGCCAACGTCCTGACTTTC.

The sample holds a few counts of this clonotype. This chain connects TRBV6-2 or TRBV6-3 to TRBJ2-7; 7 nucleotides line up with TRBD1. The CDR3 consists of 15 residues. V was pared by 4 bases and J by 7 bases, with 13 bases of the junction left unmatched. Germline V CDR1 and CDR2: MNHEY, SVGEGT. The CDR3 loop reads CASSLTGSPPGEQYF. As DNA, the CDR3 is TGTGCCAGCAGTTTGACAGGGTCACCCCCTGGTGAGCAGTACTTC.

This clonotype was picked up many times. The chain uses TRBV20-1 and TRBJ1-5, with 8 bases that match TRBD1. The CDR3 is 16 amino acids. Germline V gene lookup returns CDR1 DFQATT and CDR2 SNEGSKA (reference sequence). V was pared by 6 bases and J by 0 bases, with 10 bases of the junction left unmatched. The CDR3 loop reads CSASSGGADSNQPQHF. Written as DNA, the CDR3 is TGCAGTGCATCTTCAGGGGGCGCGGATAGCAATCAGCCCCAGCATTTT.

This clonotype has a single count. This may come from a read error, since a much larger clone is one base off. The chain has TRBV7-9 and TRBJ1-1; unclear D gene. This CDR3 has 15 amino acids. Germline V gives CDR1 SEHNR, CDR2 FQNEAQ (reference sequence). V was shortened by 4 bases and J by 4 bases, with 16 bases between the two germline ends. CDR3 region: CASSSSTGFGTEAFF. CDR3 DNA sequence: TGTGCCAGCAGCTCCTCGACCGGTTTTGGCACTGAAGCTTTCTTT.

This clonotype occurred many times. The rearrangement links TRBV13 to TRBJ2-7; 9 nucleotides agree with TRBD1. CDR3 length: 12 amino acids. J gave up 7 bases and V 6 bases, and 4 bases lay outside the gene matches. Germline-derived CDR1 and CDR2 are PRHDT and FYEKMQ (reference sequence). CDR3: CASSTGGREQYF. For the CDR3, the DNA is TGTGCCAGCAGTACAGGGGGCCGGGAGCAGTACTTC.

This clonotype showed up many times. This rearrangement joins TRBV5-6 to TRBJ2-3, with 16 bases aligning to TRBD2. V trimming: 3 bases; J trimming: 0 bases; junction bases outside the gene matches: 4. Germline V gives CDR1 SGHDT, CDR2 YYEEEE. This CDR3 is 18 amino acids long. The CDR3 region has the DNA TGTGCCAGCAGCTACGGGACTAGCGGGAGGGAAAGCACAGATACGCAGTATTTT. Translated, it gives CASSYGTSGRESTDTQYF.

The rearrangement uses TRBV12-5 and TRBJ1-5; weak D call: TRBD1 (5 bases). V lost 5 bases to trimming and J lost 4 bases, with 9 bases between them. Germline CDR1 and CDR2: LGHNT and FRNRAP. The CDR3 length is 13 residues. The CDR3 loop is CASGLTENQPQHF. CDR3 sequence (DNA): TGTGCTAGTGGTCTGACAGAAAATCAGCCCCAGCATTTT.

This clonotype has at least ten counts. The chain recombines TRBV7-8 with TRBJ2-2; D call uncertain. V lost 0 bases and J 0 bases, leaving 5 bases between the germline ends. Germline V CDR1 and CDR2: SGHVS, FQNEAQ. This CDR3 is built from 15 residues. The chain's CDR3 is CASSLATANTGELFF. CDR3 nucleotides: TGTGCCAGCAGCTTAGCTACAGCGAACACCGGGGAGCTGTTTTTT.

This clonotype was picked up many times. The V gene is TRBV7-2, the J gene TRBJ2-5, with 8 bases fitting TRBD2. The CDR3 is 14 residues long. In germline, CDR1 is SGHTA, CDR2 FQGNSA. V was clipped by 2 bases and J by 4 bases; unmatched bases: 3. CDR3 region: CASSLTGGIETQYF. The CDR3, as DNA: TGTGCCAGCAGCTTAACGGGAGGGATAGAGACCCAGTACTTC.

The gene calls are TRBV5-1 and TRBJ2-1, with D uncertain. This CDR3 region has 13 residues. The germline CDR1 and CDR2 sequences are SGHRS and YFSETQ. Trimming stripped 4 bases from V and 9 bases from J, with 14 bases between. The CDR3 DNA follows: TGCGCCAGCAGCGACCTAGATCTCGGTGAGCAGTTCTTC. It is translated as CASSDLDLGEQFF.

On this clonotype: At one end the junction does not follow the germline gene, possibly because of a read error. This chain uses TRBV7-8 with TRBJ2-5, with TRBD2 matching over 10 bases. CDR1 is SGHVS and CDR2 is FQNEAQ in the germline V gene. This CDR3 comprises 14 residues. This CDR3 is CASRLGLAQETQYF. In DNA, the CDR3 is TGTGCCAGCCGCTTGGGACTAGCGCAAGAGACCCAGTACTTC. Full variable domain (missing parts from reference TRBV7-8 and TRBJ2-5): GAGVSQSPRYKVAKRGQDVALRCDPISGHVSLFWYQQALGQGPEFLTYFQNEAQLDKSGLPSDRFFAERPEGSVSTLKIQRTQQEDSAVYLCASRLGLAQETQYFGPGTRLLVL.

This clonotype was observed a few times. CDR3 sequence: CASSTWYNEQFF. DNA for the CDR3: TGTGCCAGCAGCACGTGGTACAATGAGCAGTTCTTC. V is TRBV11-2 and J is TRBJ2-1; no clear D gene. The length of the CDR3 is 12 residues. Germline assignment: CDR1 SGHAT and CDR2 FQNNGV. Trimming cost V 5 bases and J 4 bases, with 6 bases left between them.

This clonotype was counted at least ten times. The V call is TRBV7-3, the J call TRBJ1-6; tentative D call: TRBD1 (5 bases). Germline assignment: CDR1 SGHTA and CDR2 FQGTGA. This CDR3 comprises 15 residues. V dropped 2 bases and J dropped 11 bases, with 16 bases sitting between them. In DNA, the CDR3 is TGTGCCAGCAGCTTAGGCGGGACGGTATTTACACCCCTCCACTTT. Amino acid sequence: CASSLGGTVFTPLHF.

This clonotype was seen at least ten times. The chain is built from TRBV6-5 and TRBJ2-5; tentatively, D is TRBD2 (6 bases). V was shortened by 5 bases and J by 5 bases, with 27 bases between the two germline ends. The CDR3 runs to 18 residues. Germline V gene lookup returns CDR1 MNHEY and CDR2 SVGAGI. The CDR3: CASSNHPPGSSRGETQYF. CDR3 in DNA: TGTGCCAGCAGTAACCACCCTCCAGGATCGAGCCGGGGGGAGACCCAGTACTTC.

This clonotype was recorded many times. The chain links TRBV7-2 to TRBJ1-5; no definite D call. V was pared by 0 bases and J by 7 bases, with 10 bases between. Germline V CDR1 and CDR2: SGHTA, FQGNSA. This CDR3 spans 14 amino acids. The CDR3 DNA follows: TGTGCCAGCAGCTTAGCAGGGCAGCGGCAGCCCCAGCATTTT. It translates to CASSLAGQRQPQHF.

This chain uses TRBV11-2 with TRBJ1-2; 8 bases are a match to TRBD1. This CDR3 is 14 amino acids long. Looked up from germline, CDR1 is SGHAT and CDR2 is FQNNGV. V lost 5 bases to trimming and J lost 6 bases; unmatched junction nucleotides: 8. CDR3 sequence reads: CASSETGDRHGYTF. In DNA, the CDR3 is TGTGCCAGCAGCGAGACAGGGGACAGACATGGCTACACCTTC.

This clonotype turned up a few times. The chain couples TRBV28 to TRBJ1-3; D is undetermined. Germline assignment: CDR1 MDHEN and CDR2 SYDVKM. V was trimmed by 8 bases and J by 0 bases, leaving 11 bases between them. This CDR3 has 14 residues. The CDR3 DNA reads TGTGCCAGCCCTTCGGCCAGCTCTGGAAACACCATATATTTT. It codes for CASPSASSGNTIYF.

This clonotype was counted many times. This rearrangement joins TRBV29-1 to TRBJ2-7, with 9 positions matching TRBD1. The J segment lost 3 bases and the V segment lost 4 bases, leaving 4 bases of the junction unmatched. The germline V gene has CDR1 SQVTM and CDR2 ANQGSEA. This CDR3 has 13 amino acids. The CDR3 reads CSVGSDRGYEQYF. CDR3 nucleotides: TGCAGCGTTGGTTCGGACAGGGGCTACGAGCAGTACTTC.

The V gene is TRBV11-3, the J gene TRBJ2-1; 11 bases line up with TRBD1. CDR1 SGHNT and CDR2 YENEEA come from the germline V gene. This CDR3 contains 19 residues. Trimming took 0 bases from V and 2 from J; bases not matched to a gene: 9. The CDR3 DNA sequence: TGTGCCAGCAGCTTAGATCGTGGGACAGGGGGTCGACCCTACAATGAGCAGTTCTTC. It translates to CASSLDRGTGGRPYNEQFF. The entire variable domain, with the rest obtained from reference TRBV11-3 and TRBJ2-1, is as follows: EAGVVQSPRYKIIEKKQPVAFWCNPISGHNTLYWYLQNLGQGPELLIRYENEEAVDDSQLPKDRFSAERLKGVDSTLKIQPAELGDSAVYLCASSLDRGTGGRPYNEQFFGPGTRLTVL.

This clonotype was seen a few times. The chain links TRBV11-3 to TRBJ2-1, with D unclear. This CDR3 contains 12 residues. Trimming left V 5 bases short and J 7 bases short, with 9 bases between. Per germline, CDR1 SGHNT and CDR2 YENEEA. This CDR3 is CASSVRRNEQFF. CDR3 sequence (DNA): TGTGCCAGCAGCGTCCGGCGTAATGAGCAGTTCTTC.

The rearrangement joins TRBV28 to TRBJ2-3, with TRBD1 identical over 8 bases. This CDR3 has 18 residues. Germline lookup yields CDR1 MDHEN and CDR2 SYDVKM. V shed 1 base and J 7 bases; nucleotides not matched to a gene: 16. This CDR3 reads CASSLLAPGQGTKNTQYF. DNA for the CDR3: TGTGCCAGCAGTTTATTGGCCCCCGGACAGGGAACCAAGAATACGCAGTATTTT.

This clonotype has ten or more counts. This chain joins TRBV4-2 and TRBJ2-7; D call uncertain. The CDR3 is 16 residues long. CDR1 and CDR2 from the germline V gene are LGHNA and YNFKEQ. The ends were cut back, 0 bases at V and 1 base at J, with 13 bases in the middle. CDR3 protein: CASSQEFGGISYEQYF. DNA for the CDR3: TGTGCCAGCAGCCAAGAGTTTGGCGGAATTTCCTACGAGCAGTACTTC.

This clonotype occurred many times. The chain uses TRBV19 and TRBJ2-7, with TRBD1 as a possible D gene (6 bases). Germline V lookup: CDR1 LNHDA, CDR2 SQIVND (reference sequence). The ends were cut back, 6 bases at V and 2 bases at J, with 20 bases in the middle. The CDR3 totals 16 residues. CDR3 nucleotides: TGTGCCAGTAGCCCCCTTCGACAGGCGCAACCCTACGAGCAGTACTTC. Translating gives CASSPLRQAQPYEQYF.

The chain couples TRBV20-1 to TRBJ2-3; TRBD2 aligns across 10 bases. Unmatched junction bases numbered 3, after V lost 3 bases and J lost 9 bases. Germline assignment: CDR1 DFQATT and CDR2 SNEGSKA (reference sequence). The CDR3 is 12 residues long. The CDR3 region is CSASTSGNTQYF. The CDR3 DNA sequence: TGCAGTGCTAGTACTAGCGGGAACACGCAGTATTTT.

This chain links TRBV2 with TRBJ2-5; 7 bases fit TRBD2. The CDR3 covers 15 residues. The germline CDR1 and CDR2 sequences are SNHLY and FYNNEI. V shed 10 bases and J 4 bases; nucleotides not matched to a gene: 15. CDR3 nucleotide sequence: TGTGCCACCTCCTCCTCTGGCGGGAGAGGAGAGACCCAGTACTTC. This sequence encodes CATSSSGGRGETQYF.

This clonotype was seen many times. This chain uses TRBV5-1 with TRBJ2-3; perhaps TRBD1 as D (5 bases). The V gene's germline CDR1 is SGHRS and CDR2 YFSETQ. The CDR3 spans 15 residues. The V end lost 0 bases, the J end lost 2 bases, and 10 bases lay between the germline ends. CDR3 amino acids: CASSLGTGPTDTQYF. For the CDR3, the DNA is TGCGCCAGCAGCTTGGGAACAGGACCCACAGATACGCAGTATTTT.